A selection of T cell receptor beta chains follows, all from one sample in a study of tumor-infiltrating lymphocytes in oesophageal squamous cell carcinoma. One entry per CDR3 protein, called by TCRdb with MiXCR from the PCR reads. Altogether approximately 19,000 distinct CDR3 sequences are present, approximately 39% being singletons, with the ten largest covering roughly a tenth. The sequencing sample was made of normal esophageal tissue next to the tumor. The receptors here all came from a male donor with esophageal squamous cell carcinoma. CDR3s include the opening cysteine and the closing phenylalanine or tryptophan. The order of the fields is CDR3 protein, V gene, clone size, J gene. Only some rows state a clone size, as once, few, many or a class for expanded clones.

CASRRRGETSGSMPYNEQFF,TRBV7-9,few,TRBJ2-1
CASSRVGLAGFGNEQFF,TRBV5-6,many,TRBJ2-1
CASSAAGQGWETQYF,TRBV7-2,many,TRBJ2-5
CASSLAFGTGPYEQYF,TRBV7-2,NA,NA
CASSLMTGYSYEQYF,TRBV5-1,many,TRBJ2-7
CSALKSGIYYEQYF,TRBV20-1,NA,NA
CASSLARETQYF,TRBV7-2,NA,NA
CASRDGDKNIQYF,TRBV6-5,NA,TRBJ2-4
CASTRSRGYEGTNYGYTF,TRBV6-1,many,TRBJ1-2
CASSKRQGGTDTQYF,TRBV11-3,many,TRBJ2-3
CASSLDGGYQPQHF,TRBV7-8,medium-sized,TRBJ1-5
CASSSQGRQNTEAFF,TRBV28,many,TRBJ1-1
CASSPRLRVGEQYF,TRBV18,few,TRBJ2-7
CASSRRITSGYNEQFF,TRBV11-3,many,TRBJ2-1
CASSKLGGNTEAFF,TRBV7-6,NA,TRBJ1-1
CASSVGWGEQYF,TRBV7-2,NA,TRBJ2-7
CASSSLPGQARTDTQYF,TRBV5-1,many,TRBJ2-3
CASSNQETQYF,TRBV19,many,TRBJ2-5
CSARGGGPGLAHEQFF,TRBV20-1,NA,TRBJ2-1
CASSLSAGFYGYTF,TRBV5-4,many,TRBJ1-2
CASSSGTAQIVEGAFF,TRBV7-6,NA,TRBJ1-1